This T cell receptor beta chain was recovered during a study of OX40 agonist ivuxolimab in advanced cancers. In the study overall: Earlier treatment with anti-PD-1, anti-PD-L1 or anti-CTLA-4 was permitted, and over 35% had received some. Partial responses, seen in three patients, involved one hepatocellular carcinoma and two cutaneous melanomas. General observations from the study: CD8+ T cells were the subset that, on average, had more expanded clones than CD4+. Clones of CD4+ and CD8+ blood T cells grew by week 6 at doses of 0.1 to 3.0 mg/kg.

With V trimmed by 5 bases and J by 8 bases, 11 bases remained unmatched. Germline values: CDR1 LNHNV, CDR2 YYDKDF (reference sequence). This CDR3 has 15 residues. Of note for this clone: As yet, its antigen is unknown.

Profiling relied on immunoSEQ multiplex PCR, and the TCRdb table lists in-frame clones only, not all of them. Among almost 70,000 clones, roughly 89% were seen once, and the ten largest hold roughly 8.2%. The sequences come from CD4+ or CD8+ T cells sorted from blood, collected in a trial of the OX40 agonist ivuxolimab. V gene TRBV15 combines with J gene TRBJ1-4; 7 bases fit TRBD1. The clonotype comes from an adult with an advanced solid tumor such as melanoma, head and neck, liver or kidney cancer. This chain's CDR3 is CATSPRTGLGEKLFF. In DNA form, the CDR3 reads TGTGCCACCAGCCCCCGGACAGGATTAGGCGAAAAACTGTTTTTT. The full variable domain, completed using reference TRBV15 and TRBJ1-4, is DAMVIQNPRYQVTQFGKPVTLSCSQTLNHNVMYWYQQKSSQAPKLLFHYYDKDFNNEADTPDNFQSRRPNTSFCFLDIRSPGLGDTAMYLCATSPRTGLGEKLFFGSGTQLSVL.